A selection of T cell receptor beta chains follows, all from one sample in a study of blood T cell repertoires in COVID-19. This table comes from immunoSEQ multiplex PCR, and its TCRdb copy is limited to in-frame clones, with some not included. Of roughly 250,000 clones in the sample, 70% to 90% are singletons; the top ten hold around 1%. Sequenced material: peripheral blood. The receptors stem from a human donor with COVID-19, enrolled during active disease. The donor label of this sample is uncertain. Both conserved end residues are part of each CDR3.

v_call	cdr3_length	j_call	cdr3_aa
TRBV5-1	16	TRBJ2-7	CASSSPRTSGRDEQYF
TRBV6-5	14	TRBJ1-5	CASSSRGRGQPQHF
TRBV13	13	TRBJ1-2	CASSSTGTAQSSF
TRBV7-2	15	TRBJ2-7	CASSLVGQATYEQYF
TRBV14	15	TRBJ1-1	CASSQGAGRNTEAFF
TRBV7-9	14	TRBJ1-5	CASSLVEHNQPQHF
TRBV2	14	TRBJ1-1	CASSGLRVRAEAFF
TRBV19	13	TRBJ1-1	CASSSGGGTEAFF
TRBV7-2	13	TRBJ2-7	CASSFSGRYEQYF
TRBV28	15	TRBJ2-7	CASSLSRTPSYEQYF
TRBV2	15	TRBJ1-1	CASSEWDRGRTEAFF
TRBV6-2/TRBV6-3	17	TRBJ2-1	CASSRRTSGTSYNEQFF
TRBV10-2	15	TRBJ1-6	CASSEGDGIRPPLHF
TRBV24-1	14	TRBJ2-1	CATSDPSPNNEQFF
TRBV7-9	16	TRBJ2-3	CASTFTGTGGTDTQYF
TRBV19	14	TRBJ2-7	CASSIQGATYEQYF
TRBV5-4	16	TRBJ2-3	CASSEGTSGIPDTQYF
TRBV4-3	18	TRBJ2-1	CASSQETNGLAGKNEQFF